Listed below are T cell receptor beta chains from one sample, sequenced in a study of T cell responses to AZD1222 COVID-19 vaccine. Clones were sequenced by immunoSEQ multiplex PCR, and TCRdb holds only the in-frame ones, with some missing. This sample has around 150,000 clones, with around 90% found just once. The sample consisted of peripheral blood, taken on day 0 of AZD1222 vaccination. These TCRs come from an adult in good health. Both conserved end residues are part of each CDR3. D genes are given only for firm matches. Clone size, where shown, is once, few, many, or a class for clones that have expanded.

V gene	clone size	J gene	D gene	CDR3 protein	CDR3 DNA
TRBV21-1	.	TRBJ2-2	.	CASSKWGQGPRVNTGELFF	TGTGCCAGCAGCAAATGGGGACAGGGCCCTAGGGTGAACACCGGGGAGCTGTTTTTT
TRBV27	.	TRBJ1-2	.	CASTNQGQSYGYTF	TGTGCCAGCACCAACCAAGGACAGAGCTATGGCTACACCTTC
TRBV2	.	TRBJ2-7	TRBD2	CASRGRGVSYEQYF	TGTGCCAGCCGTGGGCGGGGGGTCTCCTACGAGCAGTACTTC
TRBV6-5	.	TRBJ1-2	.	CASTYRRADFNGYTF	TGTGCCAGCACTTACCGGCGTGCTGACTTCAATGGCTACACCTTC
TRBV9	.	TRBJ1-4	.	CASSVAGATNEKLFF	TGTGCCAGCAGCGTAGCGGGGGCAACTAATGAAAAACTGTTTTTT
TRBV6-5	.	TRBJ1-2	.	CASKVSGGHYGYTF	TGTGCCAGCAAAGTGAGTGGGGGTCACTATGGCTACACCTTC
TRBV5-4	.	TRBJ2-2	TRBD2	CASSSGGGRNTGELFF	TGTGCCAGCAGCTCCGGGGGGGGACGAAACACCGGGGAGCTGTTTTTT
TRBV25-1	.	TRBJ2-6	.	CASSEYGLALSGANVLTF	TGTGCCAGCAGTGAATACGGGCTCGCCCTCTCTGGGGCCAACGTCCTGACTTTC
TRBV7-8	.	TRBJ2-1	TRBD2	CASSLRGRLYNEQFF	TGTGCCAGCAGCTTACGCGGGAGACTCTACAATGAGCAGTTCTTC
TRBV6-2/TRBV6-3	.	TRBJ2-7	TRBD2	CASSYAASLARAYEQYF	TGTGCCAGCAGTTACGCCGCCTCACTAGCGAGGGCCTACGAGCAGTACTTC
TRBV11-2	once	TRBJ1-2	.	CASSLDGGKGGYTF	TGTGCCAGCAGCTTAGATGGAGGGAAAGGAGGCTACACCTTC
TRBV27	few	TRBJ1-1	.	CAGTDGENTEAFF	TGTGCCGGTACGGACGGGGAGAACACTGAAGCTTTCTTT
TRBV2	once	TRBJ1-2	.	CASSEGLTIGYTF	TGTGCCAGCAGTGAAGGATTAACGATCGGCTACACCTTC
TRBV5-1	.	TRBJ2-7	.	CASSLGEYEQYF	TGCGCCAGCAGCTTGGGAGAATACGAGCAGTACTTC
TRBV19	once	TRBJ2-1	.	CASRREGAYNEQFF	TGTGCCAGTAGGAGGGAGGGGGCCTACAATGAGCAGTTCTTC
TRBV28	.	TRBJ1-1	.	CASSFAGKNTEAFF	TGTGCCAGCAGTTTTGCGGGAAAGAACACTGAAGCTTTCTTT
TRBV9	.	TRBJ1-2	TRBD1	CASSVEGTGRMYGYTF	TGTGCCAGCAGCGTAGAGGGGACAGGGCGTATGTATGGCTACACCTTC
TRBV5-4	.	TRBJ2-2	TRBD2	CASTMLAVNTGELFF	TGTGCCAGCACCATGCTAGCGGTGAACACCGGGGAGCTGTTTTTT
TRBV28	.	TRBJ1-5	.	CASSFTGNNQPQHF	TGTGCCAGCAGCTTCACAGGGAACAATCAGCCCCAGCATTTT
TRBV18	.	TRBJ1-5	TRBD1	CASSPGRGQNNQPQHF	TGTGCCAGCTCACCAGGGAGGGGGCAGAACAATCAGCCCCAGCATTTT
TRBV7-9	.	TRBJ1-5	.	CASSSQNSNQPQHF	TGTGCCAGCAGCTCACAGAACAGCAATCAGCCCCAGCATTTT
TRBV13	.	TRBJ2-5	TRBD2	CASSLAAGLAGGRGETQYF	TGTGCCAGCAGCTTAGCCGCAGGACTAGCGGGAGGACGGGGAGAGACCCAGTACTTC
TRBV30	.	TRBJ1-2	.	CAWKGHGGYTF	TGTGCCTGGAAGGGACACGGAGGCTACACCTTC
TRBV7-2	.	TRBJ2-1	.	CASRPRSGSSYNEQFF	TGTGCCAGCAGGCCCCGAAGCGGTAGCTCCTACAATGAGCAGTTCTTC
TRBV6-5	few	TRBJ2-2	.	CASSYSGQLELFF	TGTGCCAGCAGTTACTCAGGACAGTTGGAGCTGTTTTTT
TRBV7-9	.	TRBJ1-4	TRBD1	CASSSGQGATNEKLFF	TGTGCCAGCAGCTCGGGACAGGGGGCTACTAATGAAAAACTGTTTTTT
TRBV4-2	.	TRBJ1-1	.	CASSQDLVEAFF	TGTGCCAGCAGCCAAGATTTAGTTGAAGCTTTCTTT
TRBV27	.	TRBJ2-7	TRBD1	CASSPTRTGFHEQYF	TGTGCCAGCAGTCCCACTAGGACAGGGTTCCACGAGCAGTACTTC
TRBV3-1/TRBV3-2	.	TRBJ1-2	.	CASSQAGQGRNGYTF	TGTGCCAGCAGCCAAGCCGGCCAGGGTAGGAATGGCTACACCTTC
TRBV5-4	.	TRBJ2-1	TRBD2	CASRPPASGTYNEQFF	TGTGCCAGCCGACCCCCGGCTAGCGGGACCTACAATGAGCAGTTCTTC
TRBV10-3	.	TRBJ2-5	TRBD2	CAISPQGLASGGRETQYF	TGTGCCATCAGCCCACAGGGGCTGGCTAGCGGGGGGAGGGAGACCCAGTACTTC
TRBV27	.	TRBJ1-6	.	CASSSTIQGKDSPLHF	TGTGCCAGCAGTTCGACTATACAGGGAAAAGATTCACCCCTCCACTTT
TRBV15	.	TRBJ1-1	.	CATVTSNTEAFF	TGTGCCACCGTGACATCGAACACTGAAGCTTTCTTT
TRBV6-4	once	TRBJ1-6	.	CASSERGGSSPLHF	TGTGCCAGCAGTGAAAGAGGGGGAAGTTCACCCCTCCACTTT
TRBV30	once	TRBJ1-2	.	CAWSAGHSSYGYTF	TGTGCCTGGAGTGCAGGACACTCCAGCTATGGCTACACCTTC
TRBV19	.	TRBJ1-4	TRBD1	CASNPPGQGNEKLFF	TGTGCCAGCAATCCACCGGGACAGGGGAATGAAAAACTGTTTTTT
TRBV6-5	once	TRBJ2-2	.	CASSYLGDNTGELFF	TGTGCCAGCAGTTATCTAGGGGACAACACCGGGGAGCTGTTTTTT
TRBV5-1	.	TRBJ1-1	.	CASSPVRNTEAFF	TGCGCCAGCAGCCCCGTCCGGAACACTGAAGCTTTCTTT